This T cell receptor (beta chain) was profiled in a study of response to subunit inactivated influenza vaccine. This clonotype was seen a few times. Each CDR3 protein gets one entry after TCRdb re-called the RT-PCR reads with MiXCR. The data show approximately 480,000 distinct CDR3 sequences, approximately 11% seen once. Trimming removed 2 bases from V and 7 bases from J, with 18 bases in between. There are 15 residues in the CDR3. Germline CDR1 reads LGHNA; CDR2 reads YSLEER. The chain couples TRBV4-3 to TRBJ2-7; a weak D match, TRBD2 (6 bases). This TCR was sampled from a man aged 50 to 59 who received an inactivated influenza vaccine. The sample consisted of PBMCs from blood, taken 40 to 50 days after vaccination. The CDR3 nucleotides are TGCGCCAGCAGCCAAAGACTGGGACTCCAGGCTGAGCAGTACTTC. This translates into CASSQRLGLQAEQYF.